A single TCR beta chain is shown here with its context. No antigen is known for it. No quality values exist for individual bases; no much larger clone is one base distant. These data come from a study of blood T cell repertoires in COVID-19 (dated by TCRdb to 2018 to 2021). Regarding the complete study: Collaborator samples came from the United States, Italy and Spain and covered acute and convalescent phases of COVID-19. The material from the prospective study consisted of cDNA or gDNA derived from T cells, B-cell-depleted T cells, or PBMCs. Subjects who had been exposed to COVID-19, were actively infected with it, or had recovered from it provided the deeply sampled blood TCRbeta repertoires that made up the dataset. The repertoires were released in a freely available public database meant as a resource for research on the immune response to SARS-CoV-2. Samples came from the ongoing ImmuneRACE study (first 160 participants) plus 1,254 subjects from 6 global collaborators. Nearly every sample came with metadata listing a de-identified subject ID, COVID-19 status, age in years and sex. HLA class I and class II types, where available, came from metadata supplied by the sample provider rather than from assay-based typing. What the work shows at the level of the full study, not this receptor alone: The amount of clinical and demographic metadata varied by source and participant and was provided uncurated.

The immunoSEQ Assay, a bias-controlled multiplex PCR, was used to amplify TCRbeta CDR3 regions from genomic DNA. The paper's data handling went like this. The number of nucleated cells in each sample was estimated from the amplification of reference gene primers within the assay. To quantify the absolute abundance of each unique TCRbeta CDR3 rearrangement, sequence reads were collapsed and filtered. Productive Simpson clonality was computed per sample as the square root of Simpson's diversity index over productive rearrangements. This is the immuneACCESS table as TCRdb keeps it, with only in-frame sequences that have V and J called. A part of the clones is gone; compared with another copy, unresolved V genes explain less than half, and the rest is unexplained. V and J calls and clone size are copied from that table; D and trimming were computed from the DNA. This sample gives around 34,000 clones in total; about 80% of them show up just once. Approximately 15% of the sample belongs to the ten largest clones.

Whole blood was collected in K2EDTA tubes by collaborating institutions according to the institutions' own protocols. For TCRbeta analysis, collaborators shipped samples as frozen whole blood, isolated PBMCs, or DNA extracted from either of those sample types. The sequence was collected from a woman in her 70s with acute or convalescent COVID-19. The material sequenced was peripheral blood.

The bases read TGTGCCAGCAGTCCGGGTAGCGGGAGGAGCGCCTACGAGCAGTACTTC. Protein translation: CASSPGSGRSAYEQYF. In this chain, TRBV27 is recombined with TRBJ2-7; 10 middle bases align to TRBD2. The CDR3 contains 16 residues, cysteine and phenylalanine counted. Only CDR3 DNA remains: 48 bases, in frame from the first base. In the germline V gene (reference sequence), CDR1 corresponds to MNHEY and CDR2 to SMNVEV. Ends trimmed: V by 5 bases, J by 2 bases; bases unmatched to a gene: 9.